The rows below give T cell receptor beta chains drawn from one sample of a study of blood T cell repertoires in COVID-19. Profiling relied on immunoSEQ multiplex PCR, and the TCRdb table lists in-frame clones only, not all of them. The sample includes tens of thousands of clones, approximately 84% of them seen just once. The sequencing sample was made of peripheral blood. These receptors were obtained from a man between 65 and 85 years old with active or convalescent COVID-19. Each CDR3 is given with its conserved first and last residue. Fields, in order: V gene, clone size, J gene, D gene, CDR3 protein, CDR3 DNA. The D gene is left open where the match is weak. Only some rows state a clone size, as once, few, many or a class for expanded clones.

V gene: TRBV18; clone size: -; J gene: TRBJ1-1; D gene: TRBD1; CDR3 protein: CASSSTGRQAFF; CDR3 DNA: TGTGCCAGCTCATCGACAGGGCGTCAAGCTTTCTTT
V gene: TRBV11-2; clone size: -; J gene: TRBJ2-5; D gene: TRBD2; CDR3 protein: CASSLATSGGGVTQYF; CDR3 DNA: TGTGCCAGCAGCTTAGCTACTAGCGGGGGTGGCGTGACCCAGTACTTC
V gene: TRBV6-5; clone size: -; J gene: TRBJ1-2; D gene: -; CDR3 protein: CASSSISYGYTF; CDR3 DNA: TGTGCCAGCTCCTCTATTAGCTATGGCTACACCTTC
V gene: TRBV5-6; clone size: -; J gene: TRBJ2-1; D gene: TRBD2; CDR3 protein: CASADTGLAGAEYNEQFF; CDR3 DNA: TGTGCCAGCGCAGATACTGGGCTAGCGGGGGCCGAATACAATGAGCAGTTCTTC
V gene: TRBV2; clone size: -; J gene: TRBJ2-7; D gene: TRBD2; CDR3 protein: CASSERGLAGGPEQYF; CDR3 DNA: TGTGCCAGCAGTGAAAGGGGGCTAGCGGGAGGCCCCGAGCAGTACTTC
V gene: TRBV23-1; clone size: few; J gene: TRBJ2-7; D gene: -; CDR3 protein: CASSQYSRQPSYEQYF; CDR3 DNA: TGCGCCAGCAGTCAATATTCGCGGCAGCCCTCCTACGAGCAGTACTTC
V gene: TRBV7-2; clone size: -; J gene: TRBJ1-2; D gene: TRBD1; CDR3 protein: CASSLAGTGRYGYTF; CDR3 DNA: TGTGCCAGCAGCTTAGCCGGGACAGGCAGATATGGCTACACCTTC
V gene: TRBV6-1; clone size: -; J gene: TRBJ1-1; D gene: -; CDR3 protein: CASSDMIGAARNTEAFF; CDR3 DNA: TGTGCCAGCAGTGATATGATAGGGGCGGCAAGGAACACTGAAGCTTTCTTT
V gene: TRBV10-3; clone size: -; J gene: TRBJ2-7; D gene: -; CDR3 protein: CATRGEVIYEQYF; CDR3 DNA: TGTGCCACCAGGGGGGAGGTGATATACGAGCAGTACTTC
V gene: TRBV6-6; clone size: -; J gene: TRBJ1-2; D gene: -; CDR3 protein: CASSYTAGRAGGYTF; CDR3 DNA: TGTGCCAGCAGTTACACTGCGGGCAGGGCGGGAGGCTACACCTTC